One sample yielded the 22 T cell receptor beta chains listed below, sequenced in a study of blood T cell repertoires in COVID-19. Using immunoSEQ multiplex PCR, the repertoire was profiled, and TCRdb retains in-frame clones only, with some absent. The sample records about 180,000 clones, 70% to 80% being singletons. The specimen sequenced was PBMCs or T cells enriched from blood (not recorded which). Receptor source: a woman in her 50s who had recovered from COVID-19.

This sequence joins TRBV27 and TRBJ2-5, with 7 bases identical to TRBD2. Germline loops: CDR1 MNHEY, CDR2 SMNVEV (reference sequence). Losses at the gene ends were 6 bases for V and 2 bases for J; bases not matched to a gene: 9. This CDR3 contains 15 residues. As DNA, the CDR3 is TGTGCCAGCAGACTAGCGTACCTTCTACAAGAGACCCAGTACTTC. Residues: CASRLAYLLQETQYF.

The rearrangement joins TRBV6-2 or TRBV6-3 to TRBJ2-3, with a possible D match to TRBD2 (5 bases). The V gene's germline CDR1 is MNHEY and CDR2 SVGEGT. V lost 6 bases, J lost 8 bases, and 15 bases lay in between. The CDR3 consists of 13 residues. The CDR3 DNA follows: TGTGCCAGCAGCACTAGAGGGTCAGGTACGCAGTATTTT. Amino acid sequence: CASSTRGSGTQYF.

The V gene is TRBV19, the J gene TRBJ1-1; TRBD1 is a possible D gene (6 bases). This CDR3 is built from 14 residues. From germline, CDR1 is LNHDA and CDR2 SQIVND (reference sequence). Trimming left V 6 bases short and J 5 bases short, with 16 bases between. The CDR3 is CASRRAGDGTEAFF. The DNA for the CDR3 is TGTGCCAGTAGAAGGGCAGGGGATGGGACTGAAGCTTTCTTT.

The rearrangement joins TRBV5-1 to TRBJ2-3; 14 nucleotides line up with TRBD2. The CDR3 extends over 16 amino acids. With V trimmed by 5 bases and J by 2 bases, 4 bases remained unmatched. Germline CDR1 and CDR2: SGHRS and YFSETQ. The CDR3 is CASRSGLAGDTDTQYF. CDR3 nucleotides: TGCGCCAGCAGATCGGGACTAGCGGGAGACACAGATACGCAGTATTTT.

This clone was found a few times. In DNA, the CDR3 is TGTGCCAGCAGCGGACAGGGGTCTGGTCAGCCCCAGCATTTT. It specifies CASSGQGSGQPQHF. The V and J genes are TRBV6-5 and TRBJ1-5, with TRBD1 identical over 9 bases. CDR1 MNHEY and CDR2 SVGAGI come from the germline V gene. V lost 6 bases, J lost 6 bases, and 6 bases stayed unmatched. The CDR3 extends over 14 amino acids.

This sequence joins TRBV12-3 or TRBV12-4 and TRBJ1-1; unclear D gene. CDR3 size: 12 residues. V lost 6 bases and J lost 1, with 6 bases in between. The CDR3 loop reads CASSRQNTEAFF. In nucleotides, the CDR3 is TGTGCCAGCAGCCGACAGAACACTGAAGCTTTCTTT.

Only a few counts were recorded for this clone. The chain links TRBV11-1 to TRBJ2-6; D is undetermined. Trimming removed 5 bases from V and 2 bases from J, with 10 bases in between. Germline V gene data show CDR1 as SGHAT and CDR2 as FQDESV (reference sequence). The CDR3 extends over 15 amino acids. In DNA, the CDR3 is TGTGCCAGCAGCGGCAGTCTAGCTGGGGCCAACGTCCTGACTTTC. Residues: CASSGSLAGANVLTF.

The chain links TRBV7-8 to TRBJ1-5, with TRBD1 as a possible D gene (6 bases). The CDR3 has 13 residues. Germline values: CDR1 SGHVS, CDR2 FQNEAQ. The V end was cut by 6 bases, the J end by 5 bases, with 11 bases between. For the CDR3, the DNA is TGTGCCAGCAGTTTAAACAGGGATCAGCCCCAGCATTTT. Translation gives CASSLNRDQPQHF.

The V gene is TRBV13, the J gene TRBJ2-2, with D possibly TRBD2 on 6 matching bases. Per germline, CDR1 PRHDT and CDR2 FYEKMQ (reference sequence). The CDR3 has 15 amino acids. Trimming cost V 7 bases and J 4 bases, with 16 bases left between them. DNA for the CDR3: TGTGCCAGCAACCGAGGAGGGCCGGGCACCGGGGAGCTGTTTTTT. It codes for CASNRGGPGTGELFF.

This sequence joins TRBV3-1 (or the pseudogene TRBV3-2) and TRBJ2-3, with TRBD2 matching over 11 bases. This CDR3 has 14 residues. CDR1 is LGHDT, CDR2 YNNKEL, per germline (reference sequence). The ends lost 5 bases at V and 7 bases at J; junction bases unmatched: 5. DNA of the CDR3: TGTGCCAGCAGCGGGGGACTAGCGGCACATACGCAGTATTTT. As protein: CASSGGLAAHTQYF.

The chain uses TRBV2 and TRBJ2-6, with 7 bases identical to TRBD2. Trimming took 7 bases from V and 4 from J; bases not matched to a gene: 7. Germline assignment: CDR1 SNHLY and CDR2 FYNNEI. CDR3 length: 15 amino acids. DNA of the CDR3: TGTGCCAGCACCCGGGGCGGGAGAGGGGCCAACGTCCTGACTTTC. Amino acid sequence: CASTRGGRGANVLTF.

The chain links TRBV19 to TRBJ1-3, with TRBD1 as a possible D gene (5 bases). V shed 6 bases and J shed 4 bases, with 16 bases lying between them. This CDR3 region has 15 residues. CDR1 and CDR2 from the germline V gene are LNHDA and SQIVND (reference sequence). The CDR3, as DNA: TGTGCCAGTAGGAAGTCTTGGGGCTCAGGAAACACCATATATTTT. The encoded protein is CASRKSWGSGNTIYF.

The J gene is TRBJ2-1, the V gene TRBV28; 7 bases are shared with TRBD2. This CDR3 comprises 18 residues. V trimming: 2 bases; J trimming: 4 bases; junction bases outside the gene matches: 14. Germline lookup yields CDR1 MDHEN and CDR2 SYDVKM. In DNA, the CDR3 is TGTGCCAGCAGTTTAAATCGGAGAGGGAGGGCCGGATACAATGAGCAGTTCTTC. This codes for CASSLNRRGRAGYNEQFF.

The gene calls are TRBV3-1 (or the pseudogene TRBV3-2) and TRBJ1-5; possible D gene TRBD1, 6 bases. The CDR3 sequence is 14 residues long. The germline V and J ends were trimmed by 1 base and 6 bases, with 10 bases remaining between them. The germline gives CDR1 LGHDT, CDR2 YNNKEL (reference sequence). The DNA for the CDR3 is TGTGCCAGCAGCCAAGCGAACAGGGCTCAGCCCCAGCATTTT. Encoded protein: CASSQANRAQPQHF.

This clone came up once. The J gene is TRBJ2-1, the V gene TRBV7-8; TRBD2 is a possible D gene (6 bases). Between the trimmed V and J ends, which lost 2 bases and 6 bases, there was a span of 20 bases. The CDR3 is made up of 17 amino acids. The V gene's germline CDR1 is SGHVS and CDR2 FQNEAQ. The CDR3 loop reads CASSLRVGSGFGNEQFF. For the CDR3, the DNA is TGTGCCAGCAGCTTAAGGGTCGGGAGTGGATTCGGCAATGAGCAGTTCTTC.

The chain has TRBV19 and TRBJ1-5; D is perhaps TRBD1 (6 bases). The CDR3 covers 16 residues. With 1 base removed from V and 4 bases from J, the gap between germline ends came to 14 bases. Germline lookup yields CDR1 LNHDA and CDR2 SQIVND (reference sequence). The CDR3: CASSIGSGVGNQPQHF. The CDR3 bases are TGTGCCAGTAGTATAGGGTCAGGGGTTGGGAATCAGCCCCAGCATTTT.

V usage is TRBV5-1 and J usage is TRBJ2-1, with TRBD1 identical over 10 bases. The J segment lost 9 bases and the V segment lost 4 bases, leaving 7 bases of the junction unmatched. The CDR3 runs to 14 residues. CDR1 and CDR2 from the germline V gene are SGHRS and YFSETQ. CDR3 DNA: TGCGCCAGCAGCGGACGACAGGGGGCTCTTGAGCAGTTCTTC. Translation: CASSGRQGALEQFF.

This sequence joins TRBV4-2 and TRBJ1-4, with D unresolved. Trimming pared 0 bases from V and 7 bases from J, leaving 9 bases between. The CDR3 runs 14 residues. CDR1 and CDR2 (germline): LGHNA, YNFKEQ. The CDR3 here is CASSQDRGREKLFF. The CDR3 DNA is TGTGCCAGCAGCCAAGACCGAGGCCGTGAAAAACTGTTTTTT.

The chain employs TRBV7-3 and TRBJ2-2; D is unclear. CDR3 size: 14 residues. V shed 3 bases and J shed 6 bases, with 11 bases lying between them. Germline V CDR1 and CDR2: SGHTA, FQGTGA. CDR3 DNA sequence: TGTGCCAGCAGCTTCGCGGCTGCTTCCGGGGAGCTGTTTTTT. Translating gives CASSFAAASGELFF.

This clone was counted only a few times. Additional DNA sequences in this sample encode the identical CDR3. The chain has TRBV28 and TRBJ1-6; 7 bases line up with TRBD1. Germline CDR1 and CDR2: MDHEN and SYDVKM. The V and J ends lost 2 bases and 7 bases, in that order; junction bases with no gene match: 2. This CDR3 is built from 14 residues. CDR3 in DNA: TGTGCCAGCAGTTTACAGGGGGGAAATTCACCCCTCCACTTT. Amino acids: CASSLQGGNSPLHF.

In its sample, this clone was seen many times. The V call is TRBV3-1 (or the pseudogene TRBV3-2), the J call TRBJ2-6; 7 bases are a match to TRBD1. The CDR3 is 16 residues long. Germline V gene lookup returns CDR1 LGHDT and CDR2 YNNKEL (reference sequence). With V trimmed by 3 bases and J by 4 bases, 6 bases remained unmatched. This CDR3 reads CASSHLQGRGANVLTF. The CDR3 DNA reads TGTGCCAGCAGCCACCTACAGGGGAGAGGGGCCAACGTCCTGACTTTC.

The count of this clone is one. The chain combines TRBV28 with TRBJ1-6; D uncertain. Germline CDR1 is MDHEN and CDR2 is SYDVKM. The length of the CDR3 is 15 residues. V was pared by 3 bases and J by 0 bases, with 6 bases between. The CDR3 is CASSFTSSYNSPLHF. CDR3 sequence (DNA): TGTGCCAGCAGTTTTACGAGCTCCTATAATTCACCCCTCCACTTT.